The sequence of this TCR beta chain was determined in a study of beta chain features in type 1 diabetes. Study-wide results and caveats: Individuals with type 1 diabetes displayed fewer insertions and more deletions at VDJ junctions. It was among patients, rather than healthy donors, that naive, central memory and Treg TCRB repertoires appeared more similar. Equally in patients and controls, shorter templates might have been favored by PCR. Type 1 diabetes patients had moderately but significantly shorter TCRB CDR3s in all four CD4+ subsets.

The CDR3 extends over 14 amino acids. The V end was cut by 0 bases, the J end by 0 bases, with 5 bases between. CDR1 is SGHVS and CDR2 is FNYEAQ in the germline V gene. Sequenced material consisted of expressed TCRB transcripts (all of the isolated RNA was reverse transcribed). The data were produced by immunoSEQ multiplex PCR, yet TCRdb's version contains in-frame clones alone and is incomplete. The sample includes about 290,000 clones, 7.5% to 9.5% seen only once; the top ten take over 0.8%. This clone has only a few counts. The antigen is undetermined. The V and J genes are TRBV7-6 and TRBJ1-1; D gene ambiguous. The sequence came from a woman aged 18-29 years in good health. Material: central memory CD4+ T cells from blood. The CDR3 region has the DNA TGTGCCAGCAGCTTAGCGGCATTGAACACTGAAGCTTTCTTT. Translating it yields CASSLAALNTEAFF.